This TCR beta chain stems from a study of cytomegalovirus exposure and HLA in healthy donors. With 60 Vbeta and 13 Jbeta primers, the PCR was carried out. The data were produced by immunoSEQ multiplex PCR, yet TCRdb's version contains in-frame clones alone and is incomplete. The sample lists 250,000 or so clones; around 90% were seen once. General study points: In a later analysis, an Asian-associated ancestry cluster reportedly showed fewer N-insertions than the approximately 640-donor mean. Earlier findings revealed that most TCR beta V segments proved productive either about 87% or about 30% of the time. One cluster of highly shared sequence variants probably arose as a sequencing artifact.

Note on this clone: The antigen is unknown.

The CDR3 is 16 residues long. CDR1 and CDR2 from the germline V gene are SGHDN and FVKESK. Unmatched junction bases numbered 4, after V lost 0 bases and J lost 3 bases. The sequenced sample consisted of PBMCs. This receptor was taken from a girl aged 2-9 years in good health and CMV-seronegative. The chain couples TRBV14 to TRBJ1-4; 7 bases line up with TRBD1. The CDR3 DNA reads as TGTGCCAGCAGCCAAGACGGGACAGCTTCTAATGAAAAACTGTTTTTT. Encoded protein: CASSQDGTASNEKLFF.